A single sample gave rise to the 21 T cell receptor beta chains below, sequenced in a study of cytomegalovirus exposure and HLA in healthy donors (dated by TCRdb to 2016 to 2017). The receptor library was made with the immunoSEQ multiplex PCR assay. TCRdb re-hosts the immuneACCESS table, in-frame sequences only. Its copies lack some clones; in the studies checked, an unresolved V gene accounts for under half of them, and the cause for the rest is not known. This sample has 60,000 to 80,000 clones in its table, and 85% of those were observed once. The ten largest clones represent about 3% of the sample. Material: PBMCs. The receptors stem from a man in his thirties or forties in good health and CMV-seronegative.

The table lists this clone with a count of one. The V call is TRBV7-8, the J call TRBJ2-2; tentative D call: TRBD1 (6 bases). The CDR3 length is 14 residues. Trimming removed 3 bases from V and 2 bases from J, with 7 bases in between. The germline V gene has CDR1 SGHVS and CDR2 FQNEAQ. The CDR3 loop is CASSFRGNTGELFF. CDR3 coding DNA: TGTGCCAGCAGCTTCAGGGGTAACACCGGGGAGCTGTTTTTT.

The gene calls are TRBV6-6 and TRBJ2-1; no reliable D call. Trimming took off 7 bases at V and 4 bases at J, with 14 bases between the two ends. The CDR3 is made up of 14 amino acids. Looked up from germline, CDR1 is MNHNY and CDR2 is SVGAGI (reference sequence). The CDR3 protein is CASTAESFYNEQFF. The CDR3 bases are TGTGCCAGCACCGCGGAGAGTTTTTACAATGAGCAGTTCTTC.

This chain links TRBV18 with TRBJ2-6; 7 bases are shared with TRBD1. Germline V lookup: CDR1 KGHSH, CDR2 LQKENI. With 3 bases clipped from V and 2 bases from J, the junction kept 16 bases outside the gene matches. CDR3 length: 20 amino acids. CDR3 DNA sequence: TGTGCCAGCTCACCTTACTCCGGGACAGTGATATCCACTGGGGCCAACGTCCTGACTTTC. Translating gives CASSPYSGTVISTGANVLTF.

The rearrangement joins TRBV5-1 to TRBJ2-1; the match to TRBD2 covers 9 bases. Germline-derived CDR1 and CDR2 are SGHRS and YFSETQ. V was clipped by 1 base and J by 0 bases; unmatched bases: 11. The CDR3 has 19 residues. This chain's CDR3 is CASSLLIAGAISSYNEQFF. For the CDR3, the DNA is TGCGCCAGCAGCTTGCTAATAGCGGGGGCCATTAGCTCCTACAATGAGCAGTTCTTC. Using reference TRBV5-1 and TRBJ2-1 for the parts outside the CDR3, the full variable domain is KAGVTQTPRYLIKTRGQQVTLSCSPISGHRSVSWYQQTPGQGLQFLFEYFSETQRNKGNFPGRFSGRQFSNSRSEMNVSTLELGDSALYLCASSLLIAGAISSYNEQFFGPGTRLTVL.

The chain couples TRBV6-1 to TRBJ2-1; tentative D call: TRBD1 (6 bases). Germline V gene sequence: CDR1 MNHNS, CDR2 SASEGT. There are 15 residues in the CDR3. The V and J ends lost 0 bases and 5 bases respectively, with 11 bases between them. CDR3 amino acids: CASSEALGANNEQFF. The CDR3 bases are TGTGCCAGCAGTGAAGCGCTGGGGGCCAACAATGAGCAGTTCTTC.

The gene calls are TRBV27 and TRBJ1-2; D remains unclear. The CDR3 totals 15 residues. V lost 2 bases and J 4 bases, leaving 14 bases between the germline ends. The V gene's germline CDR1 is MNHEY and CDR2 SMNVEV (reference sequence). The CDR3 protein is CASSLVGGLGYGYTF. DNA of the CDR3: TGTGCCAGCAGTTTAGTTGGCGGTCTAGGCTATGGCTACACCTTC.

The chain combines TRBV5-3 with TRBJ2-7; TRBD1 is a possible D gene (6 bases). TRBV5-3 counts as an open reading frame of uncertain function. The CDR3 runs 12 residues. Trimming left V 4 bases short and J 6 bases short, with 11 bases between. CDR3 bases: TGTGCCAGAAGCATAGGGGGTGTCGAGCAGTACGTC. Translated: CARSIGGVEQYV.

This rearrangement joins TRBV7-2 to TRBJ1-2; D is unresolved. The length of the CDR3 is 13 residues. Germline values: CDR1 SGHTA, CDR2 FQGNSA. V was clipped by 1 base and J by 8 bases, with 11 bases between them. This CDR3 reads CASSLVGQAGYTF. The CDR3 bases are TGTGCCAGCAGCTTAGTTGGGCAGGCCGGCTACACCTTC.

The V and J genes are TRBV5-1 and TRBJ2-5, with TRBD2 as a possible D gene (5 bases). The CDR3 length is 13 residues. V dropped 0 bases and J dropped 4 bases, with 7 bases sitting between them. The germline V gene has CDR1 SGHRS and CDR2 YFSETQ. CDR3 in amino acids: CASSLVAGETQYF. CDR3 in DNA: TGCGCCAGCAGCTTGGTGGCGGGAGAGACCCAGTACTTC.

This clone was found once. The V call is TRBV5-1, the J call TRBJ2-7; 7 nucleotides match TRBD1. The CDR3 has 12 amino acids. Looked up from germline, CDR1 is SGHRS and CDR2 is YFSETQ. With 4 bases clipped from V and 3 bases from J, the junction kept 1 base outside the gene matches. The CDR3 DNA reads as TGCGCCAGCAGCCGGGACAGCTACGAGCAGTACTTC. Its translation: CASSRDSYEQYF. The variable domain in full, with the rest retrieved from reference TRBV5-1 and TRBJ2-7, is KAGVTQTPRYLIKTRGQQVTLSCSPISGHRSVSWYQQTPGQGLQFLFEYFSETQRNKGNFPGRFSGRQFSNSRSEMNVSTLELGDSALYLCASSRDSYEQYFGPGTRLTVT.

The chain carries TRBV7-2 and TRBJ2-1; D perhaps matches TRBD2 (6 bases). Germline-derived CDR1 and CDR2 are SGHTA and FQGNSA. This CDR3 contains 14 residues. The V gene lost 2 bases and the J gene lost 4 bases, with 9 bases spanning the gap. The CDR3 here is CASSLLAAYNEQFF. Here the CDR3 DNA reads TGTGCCAGCAGCTTATTAGCGGCTTACAATGAGCAGTTCTTC.

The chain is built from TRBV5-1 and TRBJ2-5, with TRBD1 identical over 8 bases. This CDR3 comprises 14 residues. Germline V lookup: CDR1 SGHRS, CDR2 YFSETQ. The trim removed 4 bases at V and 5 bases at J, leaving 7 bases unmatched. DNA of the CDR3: TGCGCCAGCAGCCCTCAGGGGGCCGGGGAGACCCAGTACTTC. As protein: CASSPQGAGETQYF.

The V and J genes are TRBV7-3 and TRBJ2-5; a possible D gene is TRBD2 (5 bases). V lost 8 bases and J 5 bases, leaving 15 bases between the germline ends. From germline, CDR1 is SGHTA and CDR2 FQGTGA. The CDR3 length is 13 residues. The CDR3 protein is CASSRGTGETQYF. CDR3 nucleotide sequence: TGTGCCAGCTCCAGAGGTACGGGGGAGACCCAGTACTTC.

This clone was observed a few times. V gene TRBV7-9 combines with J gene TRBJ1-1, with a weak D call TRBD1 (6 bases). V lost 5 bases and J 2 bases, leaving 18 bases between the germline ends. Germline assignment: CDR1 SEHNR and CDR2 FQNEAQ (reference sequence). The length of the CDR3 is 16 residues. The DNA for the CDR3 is TGTGCCAGCAGCATGAAGCGGGACACAAGAAACACTGAAGCTTTCTTT. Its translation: CASSMKRDTRNTEAFF.

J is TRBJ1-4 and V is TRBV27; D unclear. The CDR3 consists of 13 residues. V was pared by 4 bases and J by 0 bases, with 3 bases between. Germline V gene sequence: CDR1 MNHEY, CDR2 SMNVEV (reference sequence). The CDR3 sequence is CASSSATNEKLFF. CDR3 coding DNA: TGTGCCAGCAGTTCCGCAACTAATGAAAAACTGTTTTTT.

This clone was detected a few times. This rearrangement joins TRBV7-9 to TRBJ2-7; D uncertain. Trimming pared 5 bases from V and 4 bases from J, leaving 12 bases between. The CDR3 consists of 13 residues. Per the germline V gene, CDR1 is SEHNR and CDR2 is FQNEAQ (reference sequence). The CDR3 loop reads CASSAREVYEQYF. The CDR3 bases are TGTGCCAGCAGCGCGCGAGAGGTGTACGAGCAGTACTTC.

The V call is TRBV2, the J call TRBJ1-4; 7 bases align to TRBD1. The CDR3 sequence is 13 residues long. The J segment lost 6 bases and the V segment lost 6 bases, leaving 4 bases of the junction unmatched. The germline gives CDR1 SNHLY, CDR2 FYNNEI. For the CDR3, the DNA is TGTGCCAGCAGCCGGGACAGCTATGAAAAACTGTTTTTT. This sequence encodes CASSRDSYEKLFF.

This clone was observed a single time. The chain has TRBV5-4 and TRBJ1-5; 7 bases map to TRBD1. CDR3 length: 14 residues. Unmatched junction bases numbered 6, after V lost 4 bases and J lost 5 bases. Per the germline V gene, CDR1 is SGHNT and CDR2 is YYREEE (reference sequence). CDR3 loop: CASSNRDSHQPQHF. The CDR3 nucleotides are TGTGCCAGCAGCAACCGGGACAGCCATCAGCCCCAGCATTTT. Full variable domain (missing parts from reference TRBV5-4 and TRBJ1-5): ETGVTQSPTHLIKTRGQQVTLRCSSQSGHNTVSWYQQALGQGPQFIFQYYREEENGRGNFPPRFSGLQFPNYSSELNVNALELDDSALYLCASSNRDSHQPQHFGDGTRLSIL.

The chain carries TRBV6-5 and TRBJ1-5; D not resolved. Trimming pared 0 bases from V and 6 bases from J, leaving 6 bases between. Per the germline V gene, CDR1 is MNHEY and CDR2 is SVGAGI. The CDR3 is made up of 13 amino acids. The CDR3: CASSYSEAQPQHF. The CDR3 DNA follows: TGTGCCAGCAGTTACTCCGAAGCTCAGCCCCAGCATTTT.

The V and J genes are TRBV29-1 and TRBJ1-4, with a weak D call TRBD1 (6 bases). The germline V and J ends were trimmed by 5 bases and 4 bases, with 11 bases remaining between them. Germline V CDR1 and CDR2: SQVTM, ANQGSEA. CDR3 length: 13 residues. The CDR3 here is CSVPGQINEKLFF. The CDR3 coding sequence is TGCAGCGTTCCCGGACAGATTAATGAAAAACTGTTTTTT.

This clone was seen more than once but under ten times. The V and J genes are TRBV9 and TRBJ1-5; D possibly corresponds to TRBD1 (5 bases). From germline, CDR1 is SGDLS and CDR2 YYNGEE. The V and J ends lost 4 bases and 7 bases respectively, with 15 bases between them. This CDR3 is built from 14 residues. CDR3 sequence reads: CASSPGGAGQPQHF. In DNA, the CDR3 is TGTGCCAGCAGCCCGGGGGGAGCGGGACAGCCCCAGCATTTT.